The 8 T cell receptor beta chains in this list originate from one sample, sequenced in a study of human T cells and chemical hapten exposure. TCRdb fed the RACE reads into MiXCR, producing one record per CDR3 protein. The top ten clones hold 1.5% to 2% of a sample with under 200,000 distinct CDR3 sequences, more than 14% of them seen once. Time point noted: patch test 1, 2 weeks after DPC sensitization. Treatment noted: therapeutic diphenylcyclopropenone sensitization with weekly scalp DPC. The specimen was whole blood, collected in connection with sensitization to the hapten diphenylcyclopropenone (DPC). The receptors were gathered from a woman younger than 45 with alopecia areata. Some clones in this sample may be carry-over from other donors' samples.

The V and J genes are TRBV7-3 and TRBJ2-1, with D possibly being TRBD1 or TRBD2 (5 bases each). CDR3 length equals 14 residues. The germline gives CDR1 SGHTA, CDR2 FQGTGA. Deletions cut 8 bases from V and 5 bases from J, with 16 bases between. In nucleotides, the CDR3 is TGTGCCAGCGAATACCGGGGCAGAGACAATGAGCAGTTCTTC. Translation gives CASEYRGRDNEQFF.

The chain is built from TRBV7-9 and TRBJ1-6, with D perhaps matching TRBD1 (5 bases). CDR3 size: 15 residues. The germline V gene has CDR1 SEHNR and CDR2 FQNEAQ (reference sequence). V lost 1 base and J lost 7, with 11 bases in between. DNA of the CDR3: TGTGCCAGCAGCTTAGTGGCGGGACCAAATTCACCCCTCCACTTT. This translates into CASSLVAGPNSPLHF.

The chain joins TRBV11-2 to TRBJ1-1; a weak D match, TRBD1 (5 bases). V was cut by 0 bases and J by 3 bases, with 11 bases left in between. Per the germline V gene, CDR1 is SGHAT and CDR2 is FQNNGV. CDR3 length equals 15 residues. CDR3 protein: CASSLDRGRDTEAFF. The CDR3 nucleotides are TGTGCCAGCAGCTTAGATCGGGGCAGGGACACTGAAGCTTTCTTT. Full variable domain (outside the CDR3, taken from reference TRBV11-2 and TRBJ1-1): EAGVAQSPRYKIIEKRQSVAFWCNPISGHATLYWYQQILGQGPKLLIQFQNNGVVDDSQLPKDRFSAERLKGVDSTLKIQPAKLEDSAVYLCASSLDRGRDTEAFFGQGTRLTVV.

The V call is TRBV6-5, the J call TRBJ2-3, with 7 bases aligning to TRBD1. Germline CDR1 MNHEY, CDR2 SVGAGI. This CDR3 contains 13 residues. V was pared by 7 bases and J by 3 bases, with 4 bases of the junction left unmatched. The CDR3 bases are TGTGCCAGCACACGACAGGGTACAGATACGCAGTATTTT. Its protein is CASTRQGTDTQYF.

The chain uses TRBV20-1 and TRBJ1-5, with 8 bases fitting TRBD1. The V gene's germline CDR1 is DFQATT and CDR2 SNEGSKA (reference sequence). The J segment lost 0 bases and the V segment lost 6 bases, leaving 7 bases of the junction unmatched. CDR3 length: 15 residues. CDR3 coding DNA: TGCAGTGCCACATTTGGGACAGGTAGCAATCAGCCCCAGCATTTT. It specifies CSATFGTGSNQPQHF.

There are a few counts of this clonotype. The chain carries TRBV19 and TRBJ1-6, with D perhaps TRBD1 (6 bases). The germline V and J ends were trimmed by 4 bases and 11 bases, with 9 bases remaining between them. The CDR3 has 12 residues. Germline-derived CDR1 and CDR2 are LNHDA and SQIVND (reference sequence). The DNA of the CDR3 is TGTGCCAGTAGTACTGGACAGCCACCCCTCCACTTT. Encoded protein: CASSTGQPPLHF.

This clonotype was seen a handful of times. This rearrangement joins TRBV28 to TRBJ2-7, with D perhaps TRBD1 (5 bases). Trimming took off 7 bases at V and 3 bases at J, with 10 bases between the two ends. Germline V gene data show CDR1 as MDHEN and CDR2 as SYDVKM. The CDR3 consists of 12 residues. The CDR3 coding sequence is TGTGCCAGCATAGGGGTTAACTACGAGCAGTACTTC. It yields the protein CASIGVNYEQYF.

This clonotype appeared a few times. V gene TRBV7-6 combines with J gene TRBJ2-1; no reliable D call. V gave up 1 base and J gave up 0 bases, with 7 bases separating them. Germline V gene sequence: CDR1 SGHVS, CDR2 FNYEAQ. This CDR3 has 15 amino acids. CDR3: CASSLVGHSYNEQFF. The CDR3 coding sequence is TGTGCCAGCAGCTTAGTTGGGCACTCCTACAATGAGCAGTTCTTC.